The sequence of this T cell receptor (beta chain) was determined in a study of follicular helper T cells after annual influenza vaccination. Findings and caveats of the study: Most later recoveries of Day 7 ICOS+CD38+ clones were ICOS-CD38- cTfh. ICOS+CD38+ cTfh clonality change tracked circulating plasmablast frequency change.

Time point described: 2014-2015 season, pre-vaccination. Each time point used about 35 to 110 mL of blood. Non-naive CD4+CXCR5+PD-1+ cTfh were sorted into ICOS+CD38+ and ICOS-CD38- fractions. With respect to this clone: What it binds is unknown.

TCRdb keeps only in-frame clones here, not all; method: immunoSEQ multiplex PCR. The repertoire consists of several thousand clones, with roughly 82% occurring once and the leading ten covering around 1%. This CDR3 is built from 14 residues. The germline V gene has CDR1 SNHLY and CDR2 FYNNEI. J was trimmed by 7 bases and V by 8 bases; bases with no gene match: 8. The receptor was isolated from an adult who received the influenza vaccine. The starting material was CXCR5+ CD38- circulating T follicular helper cells from blood, obtained on the day of influenza vaccination. Noted subset: circulating Tfh, non-naive CD4+CXCR5+PD-1+ (ICOS+CD38+ or ICOS-CD38-). This chain joins TRBV2 and TRBJ2-2, with TRBD1 matching 9 bases. CDR3 sequence (DNA): TGTGCCAGCGCTAGGACAGGGGCTAGCGGGGAGCTGTTTTTT. Its protein is CASARTGASGELFF.